In its sample, the clone carrying this T cell receptor (beta chain) was seen a few times. Its specificity is not known. The data derive from a study of T cells after yellow fever vaccination. There are 15 residues in the CDR3. Looked up from germline, CDR1 is KGHSH and CDR2 is LQKENI. Germline trimming cut 6 bases from V and 2 bases from J; bases unmatched to any gene: 7. Findings of the study overall: Reappearance after the booster was observed for most primary-vaccination clones (about 95% CD4, roughly 90% CD8).

A single record per CDR3 protein comes from TCRdb applying MiXCR to the 5' RACE reads. This sample has 350,000 to 450,000 distinct CDR3 sequences, with roughly 6.1% found just once. The sequencing here drew on PBMCs, taken 5 days after the yellow fever booster vaccination. The receptor was derived from a young man who received the YFV17D yellow fever vaccine. The chain carries TRBV18 and TRBJ1-5; 7 positions agree with TRBD1. CDR3 amino acids: CASSRGGGGNQPQHF. The DNA for the CDR3 is TGTGCCAGCTCCCGCGGAGGGGGCGGCAATCAGCCCCAGCATTTT.